What follows are 20 T cell receptor beta chains derived from one specimen sequenced in a study of blood T cell repertoires in COVID-19. TCRdb's copy holds only in-frame clones and misses some; the assay was immunoSEQ multiplex PCR. The sample lists 250,000 to 300,000 clones; about 90% were seen once. The specimen sequenced was PBMCs or T cells enriched from blood (not recorded which). The origin of the receptors is a human donor in a cohort exposed to, infected with or recovered from COVID-19 (not recorded which). The donor label of this sample is uncertain.

CDR3 sequence: CASSFLTSGGLTYEQYF. The CDR3 DNA reads as TGTGCCAGCAGCTTTTTAACTAGCGGGGGCCTTACCTACGAGCAGTACTTC. This chain connects TRBV11-2 to TRBJ2-7, with 11 bases that match TRBD2. This CDR3 spans 17 amino acids. V lost 3 bases, J lost 2 bases, and 9 bases stayed unmatched. The germline gives CDR1 SGHAT, CDR2 FQNNGV.

The chain recombines TRBV2 with TRBJ1-6; D is undetermined. The V gene lost 9 bases and the J gene lost 10 bases, with 19 bases spanning the gap. The CDR3 sequence is 14 residues long. Germline V gene data show CDR1 as SNHLY and CDR2 as FYNNEI. CDR3 amino acids: CASGKANPESPLHF. The CDR3 nucleotides read TGTGCCAGTGGAAAAGCCAACCCGGAGTCACCCCTCCACTTT.

The chain recombines TRBV11-2 with TRBJ2-7, with 7 positions matching TRBD1. V lost 6 bases, J lost 0 bases, and 11 bases stayed unmatched. This CDR3 is built from 16 residues. CDR1 SGHAT and CDR2 FQNNGV come from the germline V gene. The chain's CDR3 is CASRSAGTANSYEQYF. The CDR3 bases are TGTGCCAGCAGGTCAGCCGGGACAGCGAACTCCTACGAGCAGTACTTC.

V is TRBV4-1 and J is TRBJ2-3, with D maybe TRBD1 (5 bases). The ends were cut back, 5 bases at V and 0 bases at J, with 6 bases in the middle. The CDR3 covers 13 residues. The germline gives CDR1 MGHRA, CDR2 YSYEKL. As DNA, the CDR3 is TGCGCCAGCAGCACAGGAAGCACAGATACGCAGTATTTT. Its translation: CASSTGSTDTQYF.

V gene TRBV30 combines with J gene TRBJ2-3, with 7 bases lining up with TRBD2. CDR3 size: 15 residues. V shed 0 bases and J 3 bases; nucleotides not matched to a gene: 6. Per germline, CDR1 GTSNPN and CDR2 SVGIG (reference sequence). Here the CDR3 reads CAWSVGGGETDTQYF. For the CDR3, the DNA is TGTGCCTGGAGTGTAGGTGGGGGGGAGACAGATACGCAGTATTTT.

The CDR3, as DNA: TGTGCCAGCAGCCCGGACAGGGGTAGCACAGGCTACACCTTC. Its translation: CASSPDRGSTGYTF. The chain couples TRBV5-4 to TRBJ1-2, with TRBD1 matching over 9 bases. V dropped 4 bases and J dropped 8; count of bases not matched to a gene: 9. Per the germline V gene, CDR1 is SGHNT and CDR2 is YYREEE (reference sequence). The CDR3 consists of 14 residues.

V and J are TRBV7-8 and TRBJ2-5; 7 bases fit TRBD1. The germline CDR1 and CDR2 sequences are SGHVS and FQNEAQ. V was clipped by 5 bases and J by 3 bases; unmatched bases: 18. The CDR3 extends over 18 amino acids. CDR3 loop: CASSPQRTGVQREETQYF. In DNA form, the CDR3 reads TGTGCCAGCAGCCCTCAAAGGACAGGAGTCCAAAGGGAAGAGACCCAGTACTTC.

The chain couples TRBV6-5 to TRBJ1-1; no clear D. CDR3 length equals 15 residues. V lost 7 bases and J 0 bases, leaving 15 bases between the germline ends. Germline assignment: CDR1 MNHEY and CDR2 SVGAGI. The CDR3 nucleotides are TGTGCCAGCACCCCCCGGTCCGCTATGAACACTGAAGCTTTCTTT. Its protein product is CASTPRSAMNTEAFF.

This chain joins TRBV10-3 and TRBJ2-7; 7 bases are a match to TRBD2. Trimming removed 7 bases from V and 3 bases from J; junction bases left unmatched: 9. This CDR3 has 14 residues. Germline loops: CDR1 ENHRY, CDR2 SYGVKD. CDR3 nucleotides: TGTGCCATCAAAAATACGGCTAGCGGCTACGAGCAGTACTTC. The encoded protein is CAIKNTASGYEQYF.

V usage is TRBV6-1 and J usage is TRBJ1-2; D possibly corresponds to TRBD1 (6 bases). Trimming pared 2 bases from V and 8 bases from J, leaving 18 bases between. Germline lookup yields CDR1 MNHNS and CDR2 SASEGT. The CDR3 has 15 amino acids. The CDR3 here is CASSERGRSGPGYTF. For the CDR3, the DNA is TGTGCCAGCAGTGAAAGGGGGAGATCCGGTCCGGGCTACACCTTC.

V usage is TRBV27 and J usage is TRBJ1-4; maybe TRBD1 (5 bases). CDR1 is MNHEY and CDR2 is SMNVEV in the germline V gene (reference sequence). V was trimmed by 10 bases and J by 8 bases, leaving 17 bases between them. The CDR3 spans 13 residues. CDR3 bases: TGTGCCACCGCGAGGCAGGGAGGGGAAAAACTGTTTTTT. Translating it yields CATARQGGEKLFF.

Note on this clone: Other DNA sequences in the sample encode the same CDR3. V usage is TRBV30 and J usage is TRBJ2-7; 10 bases fit TRBD2. CDR3 length: 13 residues. Looked up from germline, CDR1 is GTSNPN and CDR2 is SVGIG (reference sequence). With V trimmed by 2 bases and J by 5 bases, 3 bases remained unmatched. The CDR3 DNA sequence: TGTGCCTGGAGTCTAGCGGGGGTTAACGAGCAGTACTTC. Its protein is CAWSLAGVNEQYF.

The gene calls are TRBV9 and TRBJ2-7; D is undetermined. V gave up 0 bases and J gave up 1 base, with 8 bases separating them. From germline, CDR1 is SGDLS and CDR2 YYNGEE. This CDR3 has 14 amino acids. DNA of the CDR3: TGTGCCAGCAGCGTAGATGAGGTTTCCTACGAGCAGTACTTC. Translated, it gives CASSVDEVSYEQYF.

This clone was recorded only once. The genes are TRBV4-2 and TRBJ2-7; possible D gene TRBD1, 5 bases. The CDR3 has 15 residues. Per the germline V gene, CDR1 is LGHNA and CDR2 is YNFKEQ. V was cut by 1 base and J by 1 base, with 11 bases left in between. The CDR3 loop reads CASSQVAGKSYEQYF. CDR3 nucleotides: TGTGCCAGCAGCCAAGTGGCAGGGAAATCCTACGAGCAGTACTTC.

This clone was counted a single time. The chain recombines TRBV27 with TRBJ1-1; no firm D call. V was trimmed by 0 bases and J by 6 bases, leaving 11 bases between them. CDR3 size: 14 residues. Germline CDR1 MNHEY, CDR2 SMNVEV (reference sequence). The CDR3, as DNA: TGTGCCAGCAGTTTATCCACAATGGGCCCTGAAGCTTTCTTT. Its protein product is CASSLSTMGPEAFF.

This chain uses TRBV9 with TRBJ1-5; TRBD1 aligns across 9 bases. With V trimmed by 0 bases and J by 2 bases, 0 bases remained unmatched. Germline CDR1 is SGDLS and CDR2 is YYNGEE. The CDR3 sequence is 15 residues long. CDR3 DNA sequence: TGTGCCAGCAGCGTAGGACAGGGGGGCAATCAGCCCCAGCATTTT. Amino acid sequence: CASSVGQGGNQPQHF. The entire variable domain, with the rest obtained from reference TRBV9 and TRBJ1-5, is as follows: DSGVTQTPKHLITATGQRVTLRCSPRSGDLSVYWYQQSLDQGLQFLIQYYNGEERAKGNILERFSAQQFPDLHSELNLSSLELGDSALYFCASSVGQGGNQPQHFGDGTRLSIL.

Points on this clone: Compared with germline, one end of the junction differs, possibly owing to a read error. V is TRBV27 and J is TRBJ1-2; 11 nucleotides align to TRBD1. The germline CDR1 and CDR2 sequences are MNHEY and SMNVEV (reference sequence). This CDR3 is built from 14 residues. CDR3 sequence reads: CASSPSDRGRITHF. The CDR3 DNA follows: TGTGCCAGCAGTCCCTCGGACAGGGGGCGCATTACCCACTTC.

In this sample, this clone turned up once. The rearrangement uses TRBV11-3 and TRBJ2-5; tentative D call: TRBD1 (6 bases). The CDR3 sequence is 16 residues long. Germline CDR1 SGHNT, CDR2 YENEEA. V was pared by 3 bases and J by 5 bases, with 19 bases between. CDR3 bases: TGTGCCAGCAGCTTTAGACGCGGCAGGGGCCGGGAGACCCAGTACTTC. Translated: CASSFRRGRGRETQYF.

This clone was found once. The J gene is TRBJ1-1, the V gene TRBV7-8, with a tentative D call TRBD1 (6 bases). Trimming shortened V by 0 bases and J by 0 bases, and 11 bases separated the two germline ends. In germline, CDR1 is SGHVS, CDR2 FQNEAQ. This CDR3 has 16 amino acids. Here the CDR3 DNA reads TGTGCCAGCAGCTTAGCAGGGAGGGGGGTGAACACTGAAGCTTTCTTT. Translating it yields CASSLAGRGVNTEAFF.

The rearrangement joins TRBV18 to TRBJ2-7, with no clear D. The CDR3 is 14 residues long. Per the germline V gene, CDR1 is KGHSH and CDR2 is LQKENI. The V end lost 3 bases, the J end lost 5 bases, and 14 bases lay between the germline ends. DNA for the CDR3: TGTGCCAGCTCACCTCAAAGAGGTGGCCACGAGCAGTACTTC. Protein sequence: CASSPQRGGHEQYF.